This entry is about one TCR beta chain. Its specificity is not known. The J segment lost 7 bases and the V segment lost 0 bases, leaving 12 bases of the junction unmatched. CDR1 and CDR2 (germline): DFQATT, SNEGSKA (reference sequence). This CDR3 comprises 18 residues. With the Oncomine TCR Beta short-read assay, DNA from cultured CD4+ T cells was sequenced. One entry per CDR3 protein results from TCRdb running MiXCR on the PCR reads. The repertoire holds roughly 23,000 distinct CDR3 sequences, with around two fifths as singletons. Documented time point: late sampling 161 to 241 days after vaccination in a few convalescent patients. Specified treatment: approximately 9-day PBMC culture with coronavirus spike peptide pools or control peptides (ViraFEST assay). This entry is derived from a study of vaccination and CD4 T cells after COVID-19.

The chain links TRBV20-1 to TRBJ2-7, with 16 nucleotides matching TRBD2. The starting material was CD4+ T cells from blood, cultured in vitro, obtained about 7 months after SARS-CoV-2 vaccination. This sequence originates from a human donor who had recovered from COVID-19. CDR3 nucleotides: TGCAGTGCTAGAGACGTAACCGGGACTAGCGGGGGGGCAGGGGAGCAGTACTTC. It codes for CSARDVTGTSGGAGEQYF.